The rows below give T cell receptor beta chains drawn from one sample of a study of Graves' ophthalmopathy and Graves' hyperthyroidism. Using its own MiXCR run on the multiplex PCR reads, TCRdb lists one record per CDR3 protein. The sample holds around 1,000,000 distinct CDR3 sequences; 35% to 40% are singletons and the top ten take around 10%. The sample taken for sequencing was peripheral blood or thyroid tissue (not recorded which). Source of these receptors: an adult man with Graves' hyperthyroidism. Each CDR3 is given with its conserved first and last residue. A D gene is named only where the DNA matches it firmly. Only some rows state a clone size, as once, few, many or a class for expanded clones.

d_call: .
j_call: TRBJ2-7
cdr3_length: 13
v_call: TRBV11-2
clone_size: many
cdr3_nt: TGTGCCAGCACCAGGGACTTCAACTACGAGCAGTACTTC
cdr3_aa: CASTRDFNYEQYF

d_call: .
j_call: TRBJ1-3
cdr3_length: 14
v_call: TRBV5-1
clone_size: many
cdr3_nt: TGCGCCAGCAGCATCACGGACAGCGGAAACACCATATATTTT
cdr3_aa: CASSITDSGNTIYF

d_call: .
j_call: TRBJ1-5
cdr3_length: 15
v_call: TRBV5-1
clone_size: many
cdr3_nt: TGCGCCAGCAGCTTTGATGGTGATCCGAATCAGCCCCAGCATTTT
cdr3_aa: CASSFDGDPNQPQHF

d_call: .
j_call: TRBJ1-2
cdr3_length: 15
v_call: TRBV7-2
clone_size: .
cdr3_nt: TGTGCCAGCAGCTCCCCGGGGTCTTCGGCGGATGGCTACACCTTC
cdr3_aa: CASSSPGSSADGYTF

d_call: .
j_call: TRBJ1-4
cdr3_length: 13
v_call: TRBV7-6
clone_size: many
cdr3_nt: TGTGCCAGCAGCACGCGGCAGAATGAAAAACTGTTTTTT
cdr3_aa: CASSTRQNEKLFF

d_call: TRBD1
j_call: TRBJ2-6
cdr3_length: 16
v_call: TRBV29-1
clone_size: .
cdr3_nt: TGCAGCGTTGACCAACAGGGGATCGGTGGGGCCAACGTCCTGACTTTC
cdr3_aa: CSVDQQGIGGANVLTF

d_call: TRBD2
j_call: TRBJ2-7
cdr3_length: 19
v_call: TRBV5-5
clone_size: few
cdr3_nt: TGTGCCAGCAGCTTGGGACTAGCGGGAAGCGGGCTTGCCACCGACGAGCAGTACTTC
cdr3_aa: CASSLGLAGSGLATDEQYF

d_call: TRBD1
j_call: TRBJ1-6
cdr3_length: 16
v_call: TRBV7-9
clone_size: .
cdr3_nt: TGTGCCAGCAGCCCCCCCAAGACAGGGAGTAATTCACCCCTCCACTTT
cdr3_aa: CASSPPKTGSNSPLHF

d_call: .
j_call: TRBJ2-7
cdr3_length: 14
v_call: TRBV5-1
clone_size: few
cdr3_nt: TGCGCCAGCAGCCCTACTACAAATTCCTACGAGCAGTACTTC
cdr3_aa: CASSPTTNSYEQYF

d_call: TRBD1
j_call: TRBJ2-7
cdr3_length: 16
v_call: TRBV4-1
clone_size: few
cdr3_nt: TGCGCCAGCAGCCAAGTCCAGACAGGGAGCTCCTACGAGCAGTACTTC
cdr3_aa: CASSQVQTGSSYEQYF

d_call: .
j_call: TRBJ1-5
cdr3_length: 14
v_call: TRBV6-2/TRBV6-3
clone_size: .
cdr3_nt: TGTGCCAGCAGTTACGCAGGGGTACGTCAGCCCCAGCATTTT
cdr3_aa: CASSYAGVRQPQHF

d_call: TRBD1
j_call: TRBJ2-7
cdr3_length: 14
v_call: TRBV5-1
clone_size: many
cdr3_nt: TGCGCCAGCACCTCAATGGCAGGGGGACACGAGCAGTACTTC
cdr3_aa: CASTSMAGGHEQYF

d_call: .
j_call: TRBJ2-5
cdr3_length: 15
v_call: TRBV6-5
clone_size: .
cdr3_nt: TGTGCCAGCAGTGGCGCGGATCATTGGTCTGAGACCCAGTACTTC
cdr3_aa: CASSGADHWSETQYF

d_call: .
j_call: TRBJ1-5
cdr3_length: 16
v_call: TRBV29-1
clone_size: .
cdr3_nt: TGCAGCACAAGAGTGAGAGGGGGGAACTCGGATCAGCCCCAGCATTTT
cdr3_aa: CSTRVRGGNSDQPQHF

d_call: .
j_call: TRBJ2-6
cdr3_length: 15
v_call: TRBV10-3
clone_size: .
cdr3_nt: TGTGCCAGCAGTGACTCGGGGGCTGGGGCCAACGTCCTGACTTTC
cdr3_aa: CASSDSGAGANVLTF

d_call: TRBD2
j_call: TRBJ2-5
cdr3_length: 17
v_call: TRBV18
clone_size: .
cdr3_nt: TGTGCCAGCTCACCACTTGTAGCGGGAGTTAGCCAAGAGACCCAGTACTTC
cdr3_aa: CASSPLVAGVSQETQYF

d_call: TRBD1
j_call: TRBJ1-5
cdr3_length: 18
v_call: TRBV9
clone_size: few
cdr3_nt: TGTGCCAGCAGTTTAGGCCGGGACAGGGTACTTTCTTTTCAGCCCCAGCATTTT
cdr3_aa: CASSLGRDRVLSFQPQHF

d_call: .
j_call: TRBJ2-5
cdr3_length: 14
v_call: TRBV15
clone_size: many
cdr3_nt: TGTGCCACCAGCAGAGGGACACTTCAAGAGACCCAGTACTTC
cdr3_aa: CATSRGTLQETQYF

d_call: .
j_call: TRBJ1-5
cdr3_length: 12
v_call: TRBV7-8
clone_size: .
cdr3_nt: TGTGCCAGCAGTCCCTCCAAGCCGCCCCAGCATTTT
cdr3_aa: CASSPSKPPQHF

d_call: TRBD1
j_call: TRBJ2-7
cdr3_length: 14
v_call: TRBV7-9
clone_size: few
cdr3_nt: TGTGCCAGCAGCTTAGCGGACAGGGTCTACGAGCAGTACTTC
cdr3_aa: CASSLADRVYEQYF

d_call: .
j_call: TRBJ1-2
cdr3_length: 14
v_call: TRBV7-9
clone_size: many
cdr3_nt: TGTGCCAGCAGCGGACAAGAAGCTAACTATGGCTACACCTTC
cdr3_aa: CASSGQEANYGYTF

d_call: .
j_call: TRBJ1-6
cdr3_length: 15
v_call: TRBV10-1
clone_size: few
cdr3_nt: TGCGCCAGCAGTGAGTCGATAGGGGGGAATTCACCCCTCCACTTT
cdr3_aa: CASSESIGGNSPLHF

d_call: .
j_call: TRBJ1-1
cdr3_length: 13
v_call: TRBV5-1
clone_size: many
cdr3_nt: TGCGCCAGCAGCCGACGGGGGCACACTGAAGCTTTCTTT
cdr3_aa: CASSRRGHTEAFF

d_call: .
j_call: TRBJ1-2
cdr3_length: 17
v_call: TRBV7-2
clone_size: many
cdr3_nt: TGTGCCAGCAGTCGAGCGGGCCCTCCTTTAGATAACTATGGCTACACCTTC
cdr3_aa: CASSRAGPPLDNYGYTF

d_call: TRBD2
j_call: TRBJ2-7
cdr3_length: 13
v_call: TRBV20-1
clone_size: .
cdr3_nt: TGCAGTGCTAGAGGCTGGACTAGCGACGAGCAGTACTTC
cdr3_aa: CSARGWTSDEQYF

d_call: TRBD2
j_call: TRBJ2-7
cdr3_length: 15
v_call: TRBV29-1
clone_size: .
cdr3_nt: TGCAGCGTTGGGCGGGACTACCTCGGAGGAACCGAGCAGTACTTC
cdr3_aa: CSVGRDYLGGTEQYF

d_call: TRBD2
j_call: TRBJ2-5
cdr3_length: 16
v_call: TRBV10-1
clone_size: .
cdr3_nt: TGCGCCAGCAGTGAGTTCGCGGGGGGGACTCGGGAGACCCAGTACTTC
cdr3_aa: CASSEFAGGTRETQYF

d_call: .
j_call: TRBJ1-4
cdr3_length: 15
v_call: TRBV19
clone_size: few
cdr3_nt: TGTGCCAGTAGTCGGGGGGCACTCGCTAATGAAAAACTGTTTTTT
cdr3_aa: CASSRGALANEKLFF

d_call: TRBD1
j_call: TRBJ2-6
cdr3_length: 18
v_call: TRBV10-2
clone_size: .
cdr3_nt: TGCGCCAGCAGCTTGGCGGGGACAGGGGGGGCTGGGGCCAACGTCCTGACTTTC
cdr3_aa: CASSLAGTGGAGANVLTF

d_call: TRBD2
j_call: TRBJ2-7
cdr3_length: 15
v_call: TRBV2
clone_size: .
cdr3_nt: TGTGCCAGCAATTTAGCGGGAGGGTCGACCTACGAGCAGTACTTC
cdr3_aa: CASNLAGGSTYEQYF

d_call: .
j_call: TRBJ1-1
cdr3_length: 14
v_call: TRBV6-5
clone_size: .
cdr3_nt: TGTGCCAGCACCGACGGGGGAGGAAAGACTGAAGCTTTCTTT
cdr3_aa: CASTDGGGKTEAFF

d_call: .
j_call: TRBJ1-6
cdr3_length: 14
v_call: TRBV10-2
clone_size: once
cdr3_nt: TGCGCCAGCATGACAGGACTGGGGGATTCACCCCTCCACTTT
cdr3_aa: CASMTGLGDSPLHF

d_call: .
j_call: TRBJ1-5
cdr3_length: 13
v_call: TRBV7-9
clone_size: many
cdr3_nt: TGTGCCAGCAGCTTCAACGAGCGGCAGCCCCAGCATTTT
cdr3_aa: CASSFNERQPQHF

d_call: .
j_call: TRBJ2-5
cdr3_length: 16
v_call: TRBV7-9
clone_size: .
cdr3_nt: TGTGCCAGCAGCTCACATAGCAGTCCGGGTTCGGACTCCAGGGACTTC
cdr3_aa: CASSSHSSPGSDSRDF

d_call: .
j_call: TRBJ2-5
cdr3_length: 15
v_call: TRBV24-1
clone_size: once
cdr3_nt: TGTGCCACCAGCGCCCGGGACCAAATCCAAGAGACCCAGTACTTC
cdr3_aa: CATSARDQIQETQYF

d_call: TRBD2
j_call: TRBJ2-7
cdr3_length: 16
v_call: TRBV7-9
clone_size: .
cdr3_nt: TGTGCCAGCAGCTTAGCGCCGGGAGGGGGACGGTACGAGCAGTACTTC
cdr3_aa: CASSLAPGGGRYEQYF

d_call: TRBD1
j_call: TRBJ1-1
cdr3_length: 16
v_call: TRBV9
clone_size: few
cdr3_nt: TGTGCCAGCTCACCACTAGGGAAGGGGGCAAACACTGAAGCTTTCTTT
cdr3_aa: CASSPLGKGANTEAFF

d_call: TRBD2
j_call: TRBJ2-3
cdr3_length: 16
v_call: TRBV7-2
clone_size: .
cdr3_nt: TGTGCCAGCAGCATGACTAGCGGGGTAAGCGCGGATACGCAGTATTTT
cdr3_aa: CASSMTSGVSADTQYF

d_call: TRBD2
j_call: TRBJ2-7
cdr3_length: 14
v_call: TRBV7-7
clone_size: few
cdr3_nt: TGTGCCAGCAGTCCTCTGGGGGGGACCTACGAGCAGTACTTC
cdr3_aa: CASSPLGGTYEQYF

d_call: .
j_call: TRBJ2-2
cdr3_length: 14
v_call: TRBV7-9
clone_size: few
cdr3_nt: TGTGCCAGCAGCTTAGAGTTGTCTGCCAGGGAGCTGTTTTTT
cdr3_aa: CASSLELSARELFF

d_call: .
j_call: TRBJ1-4
cdr3_length: 14
v_call: TRBV7-9
clone_size: .
cdr3_nt: TGTGCCAGCAGCTTAATGCTAGGGAATGAAAAACTGTTGTTT
cdr3_aa: CASSLMLGNEKLLF

d_call: .
j_call: TRBJ2-7
cdr3_length: 14
v_call: TRBV24-1
clone_size: many
cdr3_nt: TGTGCCACCAGTGACCAAGGGGTCGGTTACGAGCAGTACTTC
cdr3_aa: CATSDQGVGYEQYF